The next 30 T cell receptor beta chains were all read from a single sample in a study of blood T cells in healthy people across ages. A sample-barcoded 5' primer and a J-beta primer mix were used in a second PCR of roughly 6 to 12 cycles. Using its own MiXCR run on the 5' RACE reads, TCRdb lists one record per CDR3 protein. The table includes about 1,400,000 distinct CDR3 sequences, approximately 59% detected once. Sequenced material: blood. The receptors were sampled from a man younger than 35 in good health.

V gene TRBV25-1 combines with J gene TRBJ2-1, with 9 bases lining up with TRBD2. The J call may be mistaken, given a closer DNA end match to TRBJ2-7. Germline V lookup: CDR1 MGHDK, CDR2 SYGVNS. The CDR3 length is 15 residues. The CDR3 DNA reads as TGTGCCTGCGGTAGCGGGAGAAGTTCCTACAATGAGCAGTACTTC. It codes for CACGSGRSSYNEQYF.

V gene TRBV3-1 combines with J gene TRBJ2-1; no clear D gene. This CDR3 is 15 amino acids long. The germline V gene encodes CDR1 LGHDT and CDR2 YNNKEL (reference sequence). V was pared by 3 bases and J by 6 bases, with 15 bases between. CDR3 nucleotide sequence: TGTGCCAGCAGCCATAGTACCGACGATAGCAATGAGCAGTTCTTC. Translating gives CASSHSTDDSNEQFF.

This chain links TRBV2 with TRBJ2-1; D may be TRBD2 (7 bases). Trimming pared 3 bases from V and 4 bases from J, leaving 19 bases between. Germline CDR1 is SNHLY and CDR2 is FYNNEI. This CDR3 has 17 residues. CDR3 amino acids: CASSDDAGRGPYNEQFF. The CDR3 DNA reads TGTGCCAGCAGTGACGATGCTGGGCGGGGGCCTTACAATGAGCAGTTCTTC.

The V gene is TRBV4-1, the J gene TRBJ1-1, with D unclear. The CDR3 sequence is 13 residues long. Germline V gene data show CDR1 as MGHRA and CDR2 as YSYEKL. V was pared by 1 base and J by 10 bases, with 13 bases between. The CDR3 DNA follows: TGCGCCAGCAGCCAAGTGATCGAGGAAAGAGCTTTCTTT. Translated, it gives CASSQVIEERAFF.

This clonotype was seen a single time. The chain joins TRBV21-1 to TRBJ1-1. TRBV21-1 is noted as a pseudogene. CDR3 size: 15 residues. CDR3: CASSKGEVRYAEAFF. The DNA for the CDR3 is TGTGCCAGCAGCAAAGGAGAGGTACGGTACGCTGAAGCTTTCTTT.

This clonotype has a count of ten or more. The chain recombines TRBV29-1 with TRBJ1-2; the D is unclear. The V gene's germline CDR1 is SQVTM and CDR2 ANQGSEA. V gave up 4 bases and J gave up 12 bases, with 15 bases separating them. The CDR3 extends over 11 amino acids. The CDR3 DNA reads as TGCAGCGTTGTAGGGAAGTATGTCCACACCTTC. Residues: CSVVGKYVHTF.

The genes are TRBV29-1 and TRBJ1-2, with 7 nucleotides matching TRBD1. The length of the CDR3 is 12 residues. With V trimmed by 4 bases and J by 6 bases, 5 bases remained unmatched. Germline CDR1 reads SQVTM; CDR2 reads ANQGSEA. CDR3 sequence: CSVGGTVNGYTF. The CDR3 bases are TGCAGCGTTGGTGGGACAGTGAATGGCTACACCTTC.

The chain carries TRBV29-1 and TRBJ1-2; 8 bases are shared with TRBD1. This CDR3 has 13 residues. The junction had 3 bases not matched to a gene; V was cut back by 4 bases and J by 2 bases. Germline V lookup: CDR1 SQVTM, CDR2 ANQGSEA. The CDR3 DNA reads TGCAGCGTTGGACAGGGGCTAAACTATGGCTACACCTTC. Its protein is CSVGQGLNYGYTF.

V and J are TRBV29-1 and TRBJ2-3, with D unresolved. Germline values: CDR1 SQVTM, CDR2 ANQGSEA. V shed 2 bases and J shed 9 bases, with 6 bases lying between them. CDR3 length equals 10 residues. In DNA form, the CDR3 reads TGCAGCGTTGAATCCATAACGCAGTATTTT. Amino acids: CSVESITQYF.

This clonotype showed up just a few times. The V gene is TRBV15, the J gene TRBJ2-4; a possible D gene is TRBD2 (5 bases). The CDR3 consists of 15 residues. CDR1 LNHNV and CDR2 YYDKDF come from the germline V gene (reference sequence). Trimming cost V 6 bases and J 4 bases, with 16 bases left between them. CDR3 DNA: TGTGCCACCAGGGCAGAGCGGAACCTTAAAAACATTCAGTACTTC. Translation: CATRAERNLKNIQYF.

The chain recombines TRBV27 with TRBJ1-5; D is unclear. Trimming pared 4 bases from V and 2 bases from J, leaving 12 bases between. This CDR3 region has 15 residues. Germline-derived CDR1 and CDR2 are MNHEY and SMNVEV (reference sequence). This CDR3 is CASSSGSGGNQPQHF. DNA of the CDR3: TGTGCCAGCAGTTCCGGGAGCGGTGGCAATCAGCCCCAGCATTTT.

V and J are TRBV20-1 and TRBJ2-3; D gene ambiguous. Trimming removed 0 bases from V and 0 bases from J, with 10 bases in between. The germline gives CDR1 DFQATT, CDR2 SNEGSKA (reference sequence). The CDR3 is 15 residues long. CDR3 loop: CSARDDPASTDTQYF. The CDR3 DNA sequence: TGCAGTGCTAGAGATGACCCTGCTAGCACAGATACGCAGTATTTT.

This chain joins TRBV20-1 and TRBJ2-1; the match to TRBD2 covers 8 bases. The CDR3 runs to 15 residues. Germline CDR1 reads DFQATT; CDR2 reads SNEGSKA (reference sequence). Trimming cost V 3 bases and J 3 bases; bases outside gene matches: 7. The DNA for the CDR3 is TGCAGTGCTAGCCCCTTGGCGGGAGGCTACAATGAGCAGTTCTTC. This translates into CSASPLAGGYNEQFF.

The rearrangement links TRBV25-1 to TRBJ1-1, with D maybe TRBD1 (5 bases). The V gene lost 2 bases and the J gene lost 4 bases, with 11 bases spanning the gap. From germline, CDR1 is MGHDK and CDR2 SYGVNS. The CDR3 runs 14 residues. The CDR3 region is CASSEGGVGTEAFF. In DNA, the CDR3 is TGTGCCAGCAGTGAAGGAGGGGTTGGCACTGAAGCTTTCTTT.

Points on this clonotype: With a much larger clone just one base away, this may be a read error. The chain has TRBV5-6 and TRBJ2-7; 12 bases are a match to TRBD2. The CDR3 has 16 residues. CDR1 SGHDT and CDR2 YYEEEE come from the germline V gene. V lost 3 bases to trimming and J lost 7 bases; unmatched junction nucleotides: 11. The DNA of the CDR3 is TGTGCCAGCAGCTCCCAGACTAGCGGGAGCTACAATGAGCAGTACTTC. Translated, it gives CASSSQTSGSYNEQYF.

This chain uses TRBV29-1 with TRBJ2-1, with 14 bases that match TRBD2. The V gene end was trimmed by 7 bases and the J gene end by 9 bases; junction bases not matched to a gene: 5. Germline values: CDR1 SQVTM, CDR2 ANQGSEA. The CDR3 loop spans 13 amino acids. The CDR3 region is CSGGTSGGVEQFF. The DNA for the CDR3 is TGCAGCGGGGGGACTAGCGGGGGTGTTGAGCAGTTCTTC.

The chain combines TRBV21-1 with TRBJ2-1; TRBD2, the D gene given by the table, was not confirmed from the DNA. TRBV21-1 corresponds to a pseudogene. The CDR3 has 19 residues. The CDR3: CASSRRCDLAGVLYNEQFF. In nucleotides, the CDR3 is TGTGCCAGCAGCAGAAGATGTGACCTAGCGGGAGTTCTATACAATGAGCAGTTCTTC.

This clonotype came up a few times. This chain uses TRBV25-1 with TRBJ2-1; weak D call: TRBD2 (6 bases). Per germline, CDR1 MGHDK and CDR2 SYGVNS. V shed 3 bases and J shed 10 bases, with 10 bases lying between them. CDR3 length equals 12 residues. DNA of the CDR3: TGTGCCAGCAGTGAGGAGGGTCGGGAGCAGTTCTTC. Protein sequence: CASSEEGREQFF. Full variable domain (remainder filled in from reference TRBV25-1 and TRBJ2-1): EADIYQTPRYLVIGTGKKITLECSQTMGHDKMYWYQQDPGMELHLIHYSYGVNSTEKGDLSSESTVSRIRTEHFPLTLESARPSHTSQYLCASSEEGREQFFGPGTRLTVL.

This clonotype was picked up a small number of times. The genes are TRBV10-2 and TRBJ1-6; TRBD1 is a possible D gene (5 bases). The V end lost 6 bases, the J end lost 5 bases, and 11 bases lay between the germline ends. This CDR3 is 14 amino acids long. From germline, CDR1 is WSHSY and CDR2 SAAADI. This chain's CDR3 is CASRTGTNNSPLHF. The CDR3 DNA sequence: TGCGCCAGCAGAACGGGGACCAATAATTCACCCCTCCACTTT.

The chain has TRBV2 and TRBJ2-3, with a tentative D call TRBD2 (6 bases). The CDR3 is 13 residues long. Germline V gives CDR1 SNHLY, CDR2 FYNNEI. Trimming took off 8 bases at V and 6 bases at J, with 15 bases between the two ends. The CDR3 DNA follows: TGTGCCAGCTTGATCGCGGGGTCGGATACGCAGTATTTT. This codes for CASLIAGSDTQYF.

This chain uses TRBV12-3 or TRBV12-4 with TRBJ1-2; possible D gene TRBD1, 5 bases. Deletions cut 2 bases from V and 8 bases from J, with 12 bases between. The CDR3 totals 13 residues. CDR3 amino acids: CASSLLVQGGYTF. DNA for the CDR3: TGTGCCAGCAGTTTATTGGTTCAGGGAGGCTACACCTTC.

This clonotype was observed a handful of times. The chain links TRBV20-1 to TRBJ2-7, with D perhaps matching TRBD2 (6 bases). V dropped 5 bases and J dropped 0 bases, with 14 bases sitting between them. There are 14 residues in the CDR3. The germline gives CDR1 DFQATT, CDR2 SNEGSKA (reference sequence). CDR3 loop: CSASPGTYSYEQYF. The CDR3 region has the DNA TGCAGTGCTTCCCCCGGGACTTACTCCTACGAGCAGTACTTC.

The CDR3 DNA follows: TGTGCCAGCGGACCCTCCCACGCCTATTTCTATGGCTACACCTTC. Protein: CASGPSHAYFYGYTF. The V and J genes are TRBV6-5 and TRBJ1-2; D gene uncertain. V dropped 8 bases and J dropped 4 bases, with 20 bases sitting between them. In germline, CDR1 is MNHEY, CDR2 SVGAGI. This CDR3 is built from 15 residues.

The CDR3 spells CSARRDRGEKLFF. The CDR3 nucleotides read TGCAGTGCTCGGAGGGACAGGGGAGAAAAACTGTTTTTT. The chain couples TRBV20-1 to TRBJ1-4; 10 nucleotides agree with TRBD1. The CDR3 length is 13 residues. Germline V gives CDR1 DFQATT, CDR2 SNEGSKA (reference sequence). The J segment lost 8 bases and the V segment lost 5 bases, leaving 5 bases of the junction unmatched.

This chain links TRBV6-4 with TRBJ2-1; D gene uncertain. V lost 2 bases and J 9 bases, leaving 11 bases between the germline ends. The CDR3 length is 13 residues. Germline V gene lookup returns CDR1 MRHNA and CDR2 SNTAGT. CDR3 sequence: CASSDNTRGEQFF. Here the CDR3 DNA reads TGTGCCAGCAGTGACAACACACGCGGTGAGCAGTTCTTC.

The chain uses TRBV11-2 and TRBJ2-5, with 7 bases identical to TRBD2. Looked up from germline, CDR1 is SGHAT and CDR2 is FQNNGV. The CDR3 sequence is 15 residues long. Trimming removed 5 bases from V and 0 bases from J; junction bases left unmatched: 6. CDR3 in DNA: TGTGCCAGCAGCATACTAGCGCCTCACCAAGAGACCCAGTACTTC. This gives the protein CASSILAPHQETQYF.

This clonotype was recorded a few times. For the CDR3, the DNA is TGTGCCAGCAGTGATTGGGACAGATCCTACAATGAGCAGTTCTTC. Translation gives CASSDWDRSYNEQFF. The V call is TRBV6-1, the J call TRBJ2-1; 7 bases fit TRBD1. Germline loops: CDR1 MNHNS, CDR2 SASEGT. The ends lost 3 bases at V and 1 base at J; junction bases unmatched: 3. The CDR3 is 15 residues long.

This clonotype was seen just once. V and J are TRBV25-1 and TRBJ1-2, with TRBD1 identical over 12 bases. CDR1 is MGHDK, CDR2 SYGVNS, per germline. Trimming cost V 5 bases and J 4 bases; bases outside gene matches: 2. This CDR3 is 14 amino acids long. The CDR3 coding sequence is TGTGCCAGCAGTTGGGGACAGGGGGCCTATGGCTACACCTTC. Translating gives CASSWGQGAYGYTF.

The V call is TRBV7-8, the J call TRBJ2-5; TRBD2 might be the D (6 bases). The end of the DNA is better explained by TRBJ2-7, so the J call may be wrong. The CDR3 consists of 16 residues. Germline assignment: CDR1 SGHVS and CDR2 FQNEAQ. The CDR3 nucleotides read TGTGCCAGCAGCCCGAGAGGTGGGGGGACTCCCTACGAGCAGTACTTC. Protein product: CASSPRGGGTPYEQYF.

The rearrangement joins TRBV4-1 to TRBJ2-1, with D tentatively TRBD2 (6 bases). Germline CDR1 and CDR2: MGHRA and YSYEKL. Between the trimmed V and J ends, which lost 3 bases and 6 bases, there was a span of 9 bases. CDR3 size: 13 residues. In DNA form, the CDR3 reads TGCGCCAGCAGCCACCGTAGCGGCAATGAGCAGTTCTTC. This gives the protein CASSHRSGNEQFF.